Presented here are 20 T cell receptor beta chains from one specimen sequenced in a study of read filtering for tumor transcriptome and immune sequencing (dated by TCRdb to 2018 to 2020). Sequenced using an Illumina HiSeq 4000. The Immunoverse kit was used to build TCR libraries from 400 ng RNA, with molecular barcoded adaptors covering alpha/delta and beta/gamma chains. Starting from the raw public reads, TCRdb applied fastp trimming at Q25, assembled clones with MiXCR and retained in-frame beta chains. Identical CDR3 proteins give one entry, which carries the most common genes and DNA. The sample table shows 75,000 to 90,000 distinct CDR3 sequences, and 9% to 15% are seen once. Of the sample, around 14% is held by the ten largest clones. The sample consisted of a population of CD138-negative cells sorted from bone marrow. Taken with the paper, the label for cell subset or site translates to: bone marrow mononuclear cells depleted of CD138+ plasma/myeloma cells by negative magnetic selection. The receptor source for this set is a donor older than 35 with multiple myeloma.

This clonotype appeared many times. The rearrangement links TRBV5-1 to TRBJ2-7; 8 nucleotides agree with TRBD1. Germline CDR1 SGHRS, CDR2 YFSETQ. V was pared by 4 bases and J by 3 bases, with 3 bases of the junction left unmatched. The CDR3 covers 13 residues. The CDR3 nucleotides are TGCGCCAGCAGCCCGACAGGGGACTACGAGCAGTACTTC. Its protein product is CASSPTGDYEQYF. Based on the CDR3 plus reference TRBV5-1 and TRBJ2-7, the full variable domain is KAGVTQTPRYLIKTRGQQVTLSCSPISGHRSVSWYQQTPGQGLQFLFEYFSETQRNKGNFPGRFSGRQFSNSRSEMNVSTLELGDSALYLCASSPTGDYEQYFGPGTRLTVT.

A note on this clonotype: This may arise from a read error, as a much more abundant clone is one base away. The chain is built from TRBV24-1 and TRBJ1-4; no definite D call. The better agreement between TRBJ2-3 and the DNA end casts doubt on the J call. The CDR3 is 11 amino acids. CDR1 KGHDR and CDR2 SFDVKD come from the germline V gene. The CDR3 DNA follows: TGTGCCGCCAGTGTTGAAGATACGCAGTATTTT. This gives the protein CAASVEDTQYF.

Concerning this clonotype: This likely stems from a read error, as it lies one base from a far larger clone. CDR3 sequence reads: CASSYSIHNEQFF. For the CDR3, the DNA is TGTGCCAGCAGTTACTCGATTCACAATGAGCAGTTCTTC. The genes are TRBV6-5 and TRBJ2-1; no clear D. Trimming removed 0 bases from V and 5 bases from J, with 5 bases in between. The V gene's germline CDR1 is MNHEY and CDR2 SVGAGI. The CDR3 consists of 13 residues.

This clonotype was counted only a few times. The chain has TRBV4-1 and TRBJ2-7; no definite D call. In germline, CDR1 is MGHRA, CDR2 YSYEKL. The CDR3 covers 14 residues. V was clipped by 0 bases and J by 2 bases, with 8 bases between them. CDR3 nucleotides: TGCGCCAGCAGCCAAGATCTTGCCGCCTACGAGCAGTACTTC. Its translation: CASSQDLAAYEQYF.

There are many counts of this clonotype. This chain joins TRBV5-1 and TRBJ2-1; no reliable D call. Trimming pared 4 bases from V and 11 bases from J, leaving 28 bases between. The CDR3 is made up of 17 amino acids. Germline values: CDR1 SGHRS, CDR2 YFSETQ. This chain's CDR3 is CASSPPGHSRSPEKQFF. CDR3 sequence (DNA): TGCGCCAGCAGCCCCCCGGGCCATAGTAGGTCCCCGGAAAAGCAGTTCTTC.

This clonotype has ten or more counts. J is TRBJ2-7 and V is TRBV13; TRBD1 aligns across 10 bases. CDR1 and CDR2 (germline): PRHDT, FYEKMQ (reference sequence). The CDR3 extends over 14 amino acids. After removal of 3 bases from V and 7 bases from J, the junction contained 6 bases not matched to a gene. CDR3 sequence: CASSFQTGGKEQYF. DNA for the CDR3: TGTGCCAGCAGCTTCCAGACAGGGGGCAAGGAGCAGTACTTC.

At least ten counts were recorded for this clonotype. The CDR3: CASSSPTSGETQYF. The CDR3 bases are TGTGCCAGCAGCTCACCGACTAGCGGGGAGACCCAGTACTTC. The chain is built from TRBV5-5 and TRBJ2-5; 10 bases map to TRBD2. The germline V gene has CDR1 SGHKS and CDR2 YYEKEE (reference sequence). The CDR3 is made up of 14 amino acids. V lost 3 bases and J lost 5; bases outside the gene matches: 4.

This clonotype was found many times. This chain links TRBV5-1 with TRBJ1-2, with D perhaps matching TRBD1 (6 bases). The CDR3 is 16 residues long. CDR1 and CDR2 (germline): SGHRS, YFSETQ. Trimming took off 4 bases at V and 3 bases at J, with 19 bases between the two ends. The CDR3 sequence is CASSEDSQGGDYGYTF. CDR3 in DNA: TGCGCCAGCAGCGAGGATTCACAGGGTGGGGACTATGGCTACACCTTC.

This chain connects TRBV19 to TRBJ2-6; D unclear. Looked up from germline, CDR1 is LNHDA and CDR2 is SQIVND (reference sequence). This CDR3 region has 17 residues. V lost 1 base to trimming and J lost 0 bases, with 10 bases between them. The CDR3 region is CASSIGLRDSGANVLTF. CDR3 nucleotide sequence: TGTGCCAGTAGTATAGGGTTGCGAGACTCTGGGGCCAACGTCCTGACTTTC.

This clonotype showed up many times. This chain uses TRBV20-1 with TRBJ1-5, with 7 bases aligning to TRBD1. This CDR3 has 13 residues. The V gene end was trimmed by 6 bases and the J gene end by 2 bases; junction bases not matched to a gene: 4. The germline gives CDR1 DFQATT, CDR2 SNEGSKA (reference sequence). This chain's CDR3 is CSARQGGNQPQHF. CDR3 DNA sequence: TGCAGTGCGAGACAGGGAGGCAATCAGCCCCAGCATTTT.

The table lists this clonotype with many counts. The CDR3 region has the DNA TGTGCCAGCAGCCGCCATTCTGAAGCTTTCTTT. Translated: CASSRHSEAFF. This chain uses TRBV12-3 or TRBV12-4 with TRBJ1-1; no clear D. V was clipped by 6 bases and J by 6 bases, with 8 bases between them. The CDR3 covers 11 residues.

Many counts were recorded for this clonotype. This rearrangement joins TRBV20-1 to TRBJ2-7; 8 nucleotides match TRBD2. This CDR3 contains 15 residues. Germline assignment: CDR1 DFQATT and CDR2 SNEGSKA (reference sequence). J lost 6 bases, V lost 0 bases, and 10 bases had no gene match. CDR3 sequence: CSARDSRTSTFEQYF. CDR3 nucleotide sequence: TGCAGTGCTAGAGATTCCAGGACTAGCACGTTCGAGCAGTACTTC.

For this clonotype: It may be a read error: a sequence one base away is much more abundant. CDR3 in amino acids: CSSMRAGGSGANVLTF. The CDR3 DNA follows: TGTTCCAGCATGAGGGCAGGGGGCTCTGGGGCCAACGTCCTGACTTTC. The chain employs TRBV25-1 and TRBJ2-6; TRBD1 aligns across 7 bases. CDR1 is MGHDK, CDR2 SYGVNS, per germline. The CDR3 runs 16 residues.

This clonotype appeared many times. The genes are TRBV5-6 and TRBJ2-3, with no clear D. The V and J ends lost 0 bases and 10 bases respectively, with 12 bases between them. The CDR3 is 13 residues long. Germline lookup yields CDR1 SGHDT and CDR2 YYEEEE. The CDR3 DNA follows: TGTGCCAGCAGCTTGGCCCCCGTCGGGCCGCAGTATTTT. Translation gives CASSLAPVGPQYF.

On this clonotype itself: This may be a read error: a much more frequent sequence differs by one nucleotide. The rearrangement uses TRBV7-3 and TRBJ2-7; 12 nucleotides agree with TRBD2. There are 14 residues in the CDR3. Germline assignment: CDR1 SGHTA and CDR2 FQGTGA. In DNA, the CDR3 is TGTGCCAACAGCCCGACTAGCGGGAGTTACGAGCAGTACTTC. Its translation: CANSPTSGSYEQYF.

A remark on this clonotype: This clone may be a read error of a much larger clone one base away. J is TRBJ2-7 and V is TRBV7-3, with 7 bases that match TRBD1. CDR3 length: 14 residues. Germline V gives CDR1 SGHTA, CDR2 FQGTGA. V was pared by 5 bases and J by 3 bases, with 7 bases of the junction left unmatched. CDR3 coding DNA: TGTGCCAGCAGCCAATGGGACAGTCTCTACGAGCAGTACTTC. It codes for CASSQWDSLYEQYF.

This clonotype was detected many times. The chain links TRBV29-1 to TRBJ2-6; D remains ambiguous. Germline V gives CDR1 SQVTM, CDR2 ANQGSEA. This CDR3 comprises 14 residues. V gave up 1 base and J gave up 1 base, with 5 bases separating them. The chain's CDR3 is CSVEVGSGANVLTF. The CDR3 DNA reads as TGCAGCGTTGAAGTGGGTTCTGGGGCCAACGTCCTGACTTTC.

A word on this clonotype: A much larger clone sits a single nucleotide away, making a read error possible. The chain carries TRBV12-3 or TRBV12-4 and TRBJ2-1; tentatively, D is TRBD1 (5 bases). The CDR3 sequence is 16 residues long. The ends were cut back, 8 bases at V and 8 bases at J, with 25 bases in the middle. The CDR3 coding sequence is TGTGCCAGCGACTCCTTAGGGGTCCCCAAGGGCGATGAGCAGTTCTTC. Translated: CASDSLGVPKGDEQFF.

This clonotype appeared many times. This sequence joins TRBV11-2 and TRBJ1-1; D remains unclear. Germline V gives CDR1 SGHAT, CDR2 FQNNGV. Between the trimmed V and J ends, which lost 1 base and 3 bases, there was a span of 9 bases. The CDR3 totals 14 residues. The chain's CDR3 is CASSLAGLDTEAFF. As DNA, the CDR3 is TGTGCCAGCAGCTTAGCAGGCCTGGACACTGAAGCTTTCTTT.

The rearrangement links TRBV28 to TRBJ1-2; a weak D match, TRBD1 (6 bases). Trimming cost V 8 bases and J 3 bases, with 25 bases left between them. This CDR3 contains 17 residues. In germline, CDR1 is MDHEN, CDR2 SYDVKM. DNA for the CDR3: TGTGCCAGCCTTTCACCCTTACCGGTACAGGGTGACTATGGCTACACCTTC. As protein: CASLSPLPVQGDYGYTF.